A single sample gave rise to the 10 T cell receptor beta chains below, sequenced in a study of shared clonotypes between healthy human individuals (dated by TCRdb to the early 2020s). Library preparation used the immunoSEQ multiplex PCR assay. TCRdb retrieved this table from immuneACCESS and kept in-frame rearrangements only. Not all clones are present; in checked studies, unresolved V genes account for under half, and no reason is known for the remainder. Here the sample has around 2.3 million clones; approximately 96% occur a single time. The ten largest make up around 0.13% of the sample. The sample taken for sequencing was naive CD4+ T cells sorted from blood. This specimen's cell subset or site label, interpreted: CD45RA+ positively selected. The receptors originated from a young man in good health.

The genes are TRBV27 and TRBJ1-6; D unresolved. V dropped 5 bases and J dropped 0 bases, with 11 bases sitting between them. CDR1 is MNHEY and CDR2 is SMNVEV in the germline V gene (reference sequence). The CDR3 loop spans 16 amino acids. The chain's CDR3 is CASSPLVGSYNSPLHF. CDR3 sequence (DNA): TGTGCCAGCAGTCCCCTAGTGGGCTCCTATAATTCACCCCTCCACTTT.

CDR3 sequence (DNA): TGCGCCAGCAGCTTAACCCCGACAGGGGTTAATTCACCCCTCCACTTT. Encoded protein: CASSLTPTGVNSPLHF. The chain carries TRBV5-1 and TRBJ1-6; 8 bases are shared with TRBD1. The CDR3 loop spans 16 amino acids. Germline values: CDR1 SGHRS, CDR2 YFSETQ. Trimming at V came to 2 bases and at J to 6 bases, leaving 7 bases not matched to a gene.

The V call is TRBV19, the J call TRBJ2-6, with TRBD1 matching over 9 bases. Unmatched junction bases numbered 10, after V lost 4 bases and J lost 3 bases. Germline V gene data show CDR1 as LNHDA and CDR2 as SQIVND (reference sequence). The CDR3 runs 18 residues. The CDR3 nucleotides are TGTGCCAGTAGTAGGGGACAGGGTAGACGCCTTGGGGCCAACGTCCTGACTTTC. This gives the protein CASSRGQGRRLGANVLTF.

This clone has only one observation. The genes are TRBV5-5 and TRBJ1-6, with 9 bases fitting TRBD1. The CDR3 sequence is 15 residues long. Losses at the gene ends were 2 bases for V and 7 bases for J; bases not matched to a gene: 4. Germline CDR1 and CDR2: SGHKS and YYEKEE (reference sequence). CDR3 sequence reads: CASSLGTGSNSPLHF. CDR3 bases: TGTGCCAGCAGCTTAGGGACAGGGTCCAATTCACCCCTCCACTTT.

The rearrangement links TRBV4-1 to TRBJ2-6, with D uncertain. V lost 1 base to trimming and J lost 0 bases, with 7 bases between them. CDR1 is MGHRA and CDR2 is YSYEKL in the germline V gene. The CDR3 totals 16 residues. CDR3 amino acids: CASSQGTYSGANVLTF. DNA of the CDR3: TGCGCCAGCAGCCAAGGGACGTACTCTGGGGCCAACGTCCTGACTTTC.

The CDR3 reads CASSFGRGTSTDTQYF. In DNA form, the CDR3 reads TGTGCCAGCAGCTTCGGGCGGGGTACTAGCACAGATACGCAGTATTTT. The chain carries TRBV5-6 and TRBJ2-3; weak D call: TRBD2 (6 bases). V lost 2 bases, J lost 0 bases, and 13 bases lay in between. Germline values: CDR1 SGHDT, CDR2 YYEEEE. This CDR3 has 16 amino acids.

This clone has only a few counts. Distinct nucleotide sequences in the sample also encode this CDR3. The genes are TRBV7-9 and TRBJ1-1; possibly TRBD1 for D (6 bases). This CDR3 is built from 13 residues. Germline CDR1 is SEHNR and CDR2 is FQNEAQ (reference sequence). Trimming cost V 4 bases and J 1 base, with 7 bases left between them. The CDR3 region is CASSSDRNTEAFF. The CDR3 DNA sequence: TGTGCCAGCAGCTCGGACAGGAACACTGAAGCTTTCTTT. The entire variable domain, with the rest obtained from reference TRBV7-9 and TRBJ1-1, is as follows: DTGVSQNPRHKITKRGQNVTFRCDPISEHNRLYWYRQTLGQGPEFLTYFQNEAQLEKSRLLSDRFSAERPKGSFSTLEIQRTEQGDSAMYLCASSSDRNTEAFFGQGTRLTVV.

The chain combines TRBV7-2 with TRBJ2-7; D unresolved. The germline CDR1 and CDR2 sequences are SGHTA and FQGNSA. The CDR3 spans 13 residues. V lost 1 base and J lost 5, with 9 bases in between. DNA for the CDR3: TGTGCCAGCAGCTTAGAGGTAGTCCACGAGCAGTACTTC. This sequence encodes CASSLEVVHEQYF.

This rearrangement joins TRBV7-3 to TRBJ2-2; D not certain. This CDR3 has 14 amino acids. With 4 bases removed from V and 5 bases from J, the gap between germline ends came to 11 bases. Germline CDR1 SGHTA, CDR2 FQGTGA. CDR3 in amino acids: CASSSPAATGELFF. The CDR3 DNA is TGTGCCAGCAGCTCCCCGGCGGCTACCGGGGAGCTGTTTTTT.

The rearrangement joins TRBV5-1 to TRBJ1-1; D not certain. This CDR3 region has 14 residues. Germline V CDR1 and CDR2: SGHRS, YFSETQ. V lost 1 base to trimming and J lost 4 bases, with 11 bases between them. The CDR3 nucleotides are TGCGCCAGCAGCTTGCAGAGCGTTGGCACTGAAGCTTTCTTT. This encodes CASSLQSVGTEAFF.